Below are 28 T cell receptor beta chains sequenced from a single sample in a study of blood T cell repertoires in COVID-19 (dated by TCRdb to the early 2020s). Libraries were built with the immunoSEQ multiplex PCR assay. TCRdb took this table from immuneACCESS and kept in-frame rearrangements with V and J called. Such tables lack part of the clones; where checked against another copy, unresolved V genes explain under half of the gap, and the rest is unexplained. In all, the sample holds approximately 190,000 clones, and 84% of those were seen once. Jointly, the top ten make up about an eighth of the sample. The source material was peripheral blood. The receptors were gathered from a man between 25 and 39 years old with active or convalescent COVID-19.

This chain connects TRBV10-3 to TRBJ2-2; 11 bases map to TRBD2. V lost 4 bases to trimming and J lost 0 bases; unmatched junction nucleotides: 7. Per germline, CDR1 ENHRY and CDR2 SYGVKD. The CDR3 spans 18 residues. The CDR3 coding sequence is TGTGCCATCAGTGCAACCGGGACTAGCGGAGCGAACACCGGGGAGCTGTTTTTT. Protein sequence: CAISATGTSGANTGELFF.

This chain connects TRBV4-1 to TRBJ1-2, with D perhaps matching TRBD1 (6 bases). Per germline, CDR1 MGHRA and CDR2 YSYEKL. The germline V and J ends were trimmed by 3 bases and 1 base, with 12 bases remaining between them. The CDR3 covers 15 residues. The CDR3 protein is CASSQEQGYNYGYTF. The DNA of the CDR3 is TGCGCCAGCAGCCAGGAACAGGGTTATAACTATGGCTACACCTTC.

The rearrangement uses TRBV14 and TRBJ2-7; 8 bases are a match to TRBD1. Germline CDR1 SGHDN, CDR2 FVKESK. V shed 0 bases, J shed 6 bases, and the junction held 7 bases outside the gene matches. The CDR3 loop spans 15 amino acids. This chain's CDR3 is CASSQDIRGLPEQYF. Here the CDR3 DNA reads TGTGCCAGCAGCCAAGATATCAGGGGGCTTCCCGAGCAGTACTTC.

This clone has just a few counts. The J gene is TRBJ2-3, the V gene TRBV6-1, with TRBD2 matching over 12 bases. Unmatched junction bases numbered 1, after V lost 2 bases and J lost 4 bases. This CDR3 spans 15 amino acids. CDR1 is MNHNS and CDR2 is SASEGT in the germline V gene. CDR3 in DNA: TGTGCCAGCAGTGAACTAGCGGGAGGGCCAGATACGCAGTATTTT. Amino acids: CASSELAGGPDTQYF.

This clone was picked up a small number of times. The genes are TRBV5-4 and TRBJ2-1; weak D call: TRBD2 (5 bases). Germline loops: CDR1 SGHNT, CDR2 YYREEE (reference sequence). The ends were cut back, 2 bases at V and 3 bases at J, with 12 bases in the middle. The CDR3 is 15 amino acids. CDR3 nucleotide sequence: TGTGCCAGCAGCTTTGACTATATTAGCTACAATGAGCAGTTCTTC. It codes for CASSFDYISYNEQFF.

The chain carries TRBV7-3 and TRBJ2-5; 7 bases are a match to TRBD2. Per the germline V gene, CDR1 is SGHTA and CDR2 is FQGTGA. This CDR3 is built from 14 residues. After removal of 5 bases from V and 2 bases from J, the junction contained 5 bases not matched to a gene. The CDR3 loop reads CASSRASGQETQYF. In nucleotides, the CDR3 is TGTGCCAGCAGCCGCGCTAGCGGTCAAGAGACCCAGTACTTC.

DNA for the CDR3: TGTGCCAGCAGCACCAATTCCGGGACAGGGAGGAACTATGGCTACACCTTC. This translates into CASSTNSGTGRNYGYTF. The chain is built from TRBV11-2 and TRBJ1-2; 9 bases match TRBD1. This CDR3 has 17 residues. The junction had 12 bases not matched to a gene; V was cut back by 5 bases and J by 2 bases. CDR1 and CDR2 from the germline V gene are SGHAT and FQNNGV.

This chain links TRBV6-6 with TRBJ1-2; perhaps TRBD1 as D (5 bases). Deletions cut 0 bases from V and 5 bases from J, with 16 bases between. The CDR3 length is 16 residues. Germline CDR1 and CDR2: MNHNY and SVGAGI (reference sequence). CDR3 sequence: CASSYSRLVGGYGYTF. The DNA for the CDR3 is TGTGCCAGCAGTTACTCGAGGCTCGTCGGGGGTTATGGCTACACCTTC.

This chain links TRBV7-9 with TRBJ1-1; D perhaps matches TRBD1 (5 bases). Per germline, CDR1 SEHNR and CDR2 FQNEAQ (reference sequence). The CDR3 length is 14 residues. Trimming removed 3 bases from V and 3 bases from J, with 11 bases in between. The CDR3 sequence: CASSLGGLYTEAFF. The CDR3 DNA follows: TGTGCCAGCAGCTTGGGGGGACTGTACACTGAAGCTTTCTTT.

The chain uses TRBV3-1 (or the pseudogene TRBV3-2) and TRBJ2-3; D is uncertain. The V gene lost 4 bases and the J gene lost 8 bases, with 7 bases spanning the gap. CDR1 and CDR2 from the germline V gene are LGHDT and YNNKEL (reference sequence). The length of the CDR3 is 11 residues. Written as DNA, the CDR3 is TGTGCCAGCAGCCGTAGCTCTACGCAGTATTTT. Protein sequence: CASSRSSTQYF.

This clone came up a few times. The V gene is TRBV18, the J gene TRBJ1-2; D perhaps matches TRBD1 (5 bases). The V and J ends lost 4 bases and 1 base respectively, with 19 bases between them. This CDR3 has 17 residues. Germline lookup yields CDR1 KGHSH and CDR2 LQKENI. The CDR3 DNA is TGTGCCAGCTCACGTCCCAATCCGGGACTCCATAACTATGGCTACACCTTC. Its translation: CASSRPNPGLHNYGYTF. Based on the CDR3 plus reference TRBV18 and TRBJ1-2, the full variable domain is NAGVMQNPRHLVRRRGQEARLRCSPMKGHSHVYWYRQLPEEGLKFMVYLQKENIIDESGMPKERFSAEFPKEGPSILRIQQVVRGDSAAYFCASSRPNPGLHNYGYTFGSGTRLTVV.

The V call is TRBV7-6, the J call TRBJ2-1; 9 bases are a match to TRBD1. Germline CDR1 reads SGHVS; CDR2 reads FNYEAQ. V lost 4 bases, J lost 8 bases, and 12 bases stayed unmatched. This CDR3 region has 16 residues. The CDR3 DNA sequence: TGTGCCAGCAGCTCCCCGGGACAGGGAAGTCGGGATGAGCAGTTCTTC. Protein product: CASSSPGQGSRDEQFF.

J is TRBJ1-5 and V is TRBV10-3; TRBD1 is a possible D gene (6 bases). The length of the CDR3 is 14 residues. Trimming cost V 8 bases and J 0 bases, with 11 bases left between them. Germline values: CDR1 ENHRY, CDR2 SYGVKD. CDR3 loop: CAISSGDSNQPQHF. DNA of the CDR3: TGTGCCATCTCATCAGGGGATAGCAATCAGCCCCAGCATTTT.

V and J are TRBV24-1 and TRBJ1-1, with a weak D call TRBD1 (6 bases). CDR1 and CDR2 from the germline V gene are KGHDR and SFDVKD. Trimming shortened V by 7 bases and J by 4 bases, and 9 bases separated the two germline ends. The CDR3 is 12 residues long. The CDR3 DNA follows: TGTGCCACCAGCAGGGGATTCACTGAAGCTTTCTTT. This encodes CATSRGFTEAFF.

This chain connects TRBV11-3 to TRBJ2-7, with D perhaps matching TRBD2 (7 bases). Germline V gives CDR1 SGHNT, CDR2 YENEEA. The V gene lost 4 bases and the J gene lost 4 bases, with 14 bases spanning the gap. The CDR3 totals 14 residues. CDR3 in amino acids: CASSSGGGVYEQYF. CDR3 in DNA: TGTGCCAGCAGCTCAGGAGGGGGGGTGTACGAGCAGTACTTC. The full variable domain, with the rest looked up from reference TRBV11-3 and TRBJ2-7, is EAGVVQSPRYKIIEKKQPVAFWCNPISGHNTLYWYLQNLGQGPELLIRYENEEAVDDSQLPKDRFSAERLKGVDSTLKIQPAELGDSAVYLCASSSGGGVYEQYFGPGTRLTVT.

The chain has TRBV7-9 and TRBJ1-1, with D tentatively TRBD1 (5 bases). The CDR3 extends over 15 amino acids. The germline V and J ends were trimmed by 3 bases and 0 bases, with 11 bases remaining between them. Germline CDR1 and CDR2: SEHNR and FQNEAQ (reference sequence). The CDR3 DNA reads as TGTGCCAGCAGCTTTTTTGGGGGGATGAACACTGAAGCTTTCTTT. Residues: CASSFFGGMNTEAFF.

The J gene is TRBJ1-1, the V gene TRBV10-1; D is uncertain. Germline CDR1 reads WNHNN; CDR2 reads SYGVQD (reference sequence). The CDR3 has 12 residues. The V gene lost 4 bases and the J gene lost 2 bases, with 5 bases spanning the gap. The CDR3: CASSVLNTEAFF. The CDR3 DNA follows: TGCGCCAGCAGTGTCCTAAACACTGAAGCTTTCTTT.

J is TRBJ1-1 and V is TRBV30; D remains ambiguous. V lost 2 bases to trimming and J lost 1 base, with 11 bases between them. The length of the CDR3 is 14 residues. CDR1 is GTSNPN, CDR2 SVGIG, per germline (reference sequence). The CDR3 nucleotides read TGTGCCTGGAGTAAAGGAGAACGGAACACTGAAGCTTTCTTT. Its translation is CAWSKGERNTEAFF.

The CDR3 loop reads CASSAGYNEQFF. The CDR3 DNA reads TGTGCCAGCAGCGCGGGATACAATGAGCAGTTCTTC. V usage is TRBV11-2 and J usage is TRBJ2-1; the D gene is possibly TRBD2 (6 bases). With 5 bases removed from V and 4 bases from J, the gap between germline ends came to 6 bases. The germline gives CDR1 SGHAT, CDR2 FQNNGV. The CDR3 sequence is 12 residues long.

DNA of the CDR3: TGCGCCAGCAGCCTCCTTACAACTATGTTTTCCTACGAGCAGTACGTC. This gives the protein CASSLLTTMFSYEQYV. This chain uses TRBV5-1 with TRBJ2-7; D unclear. V lost 4 bases to trimming and J lost 1 base, with 18 bases between them. The germline CDR1 and CDR2 sequences are SGHRS and YFSETQ. CDR3 length: 16 residues.

The V and J genes are TRBV19 and TRBJ1-2; perhaps TRBD1 as D (6 bases). Trimming removed 10 bases from V and 5 bases from J, with 17 bases in between. The germline gives CDR1 LNHDA, CDR2 SQIVND (reference sequence). This CDR3 region has 13 residues. The CDR3 reads CATRQGLGYGYTF. The CDR3 coding sequence is TGTGCCACCCGCCAGGGGCTAGGGTATGGCTACACCTTC.

V is TRBV11-3 and J is TRBJ2-7; 14 positions match TRBD2. Germline values: CDR1 SGHNT, CDR2 YENEEA. The V and J ends lost 0 bases and 9 bases, in that order; junction bases with no gene match: 10. The CDR3 extends over 17 amino acids. In DNA, the CDR3 is TGTGCCAGCAGCTTAGATCTCCGACTAGCGGGAGGGCCGTCGCAGTACTTC. It codes for CASSLDLRLAGGPSQYF.

The V gene is TRBV5-1, the J gene TRBJ2-3; 8 bases are a match to TRBD1. V gave up 1 base and J gave up 9 bases; unmatched junction bases: 10. This CDR3 region has 15 residues. Germline CDR1 and CDR2: SGHRS and YFSETQ. CDR3 protein: CASSLNGQGAVTQYF. The CDR3 nucleotides read TGCGCCAGCAGCTTGAATGGGCAGGGGGCAGTCACGCAGTATTTT.

The rearrangement joins TRBV10-1 to TRBJ2-3, with D tentatively TRBD1 (6 bases). The germline V gene has CDR1 WNHNN and CDR2 SYGVQD (reference sequence). The CDR3 runs 15 residues. Trimming cost V 6 bases and J 2 bases, with 15 bases left between them. The CDR3 loop reads CASSPEGGNTDTQYF. CDR3 coding DNA: TGCGCCAGCAGCCCCGAAGGGGGAAACACAGATACGCAGTATTTT.

The chain employs TRBV12-3 or TRBV12-4 and TRBJ2-7; D not certain. Trimming removed 3 bases from V and 3 bases from J, with 9 bases in between. The CDR3 contains 13 residues. DNA for the CDR3: TGTGCCAGCAGTTTGGGCAGGCGCTACGAGCAGTACGTC. Translation gives CASSLGRRYEQYV.

This clone was found once. This rearrangement joins TRBV5-1 to TRBJ2-5; 10 nucleotides agree with TRBD1. The CDR3 consists of 13 residues. Losses at the gene ends were 4 bases for V and 5 bases for J; bases not matched to a gene: 2. Germline V gene data show CDR1 as SGHRS and CDR2 as YFSETQ. CDR3 sequence reads: CASSVGQGETQYF. DNA for the CDR3: TGCGCCAGCAGCGTGGGACAGGGGGAGACCCAGTACTTC.

The chain uses TRBV6-5 and TRBJ1-3; D uncertain. V gave up 2 bases and J gave up 3 bases, with 14 bases separating them. The CDR3 consists of 16 residues. CDR1 is MNHEY, CDR2 SVGAGI, per germline. This CDR3 is CASSYVGETYGNTIYF. The CDR3 DNA is TGTGCCAGCAGTTACGTAGGAGAGACCTATGGAAACACCATATATTTT.

This clone occurred once. This chain joins TRBV30 and TRBJ2-1, with TRBD2 identical over 14 bases. The CDR3 has 18 amino acids. Germline V gives CDR1 GTSNPN, CDR2 SVGIG (reference sequence). Losses at the gene ends were 2 bases for V and 4 bases for J; bases not matched to a gene: 10. The CDR3 region has the DNA TGTGCCTGGAGTACCCCTTGGACTAGCGGGAGGCCATACAATGAGCAGTTCTTC. It is translated as CAWSTPWTSGRPYNEQFF.